These 14 T cell receptor beta chains were all obtained from the same sample, sequenced in a study of cytomegalovirus exposure and HLA in healthy donors. This PCR relied on a set of 60 Vbeta primers and 13 Jbeta primers. Assay used: immunoSEQ multiplex PCR; TCRdb lists only in-frame clones, some missing. The sample has over 150,000 clones; roughly three quarters are singletons. Sample: PBMCs. These TCRs come from a woman aged 50 to 60 in good health and CMV-seropositive.

The rearrangement uses TRBV11-2 and TRBJ1-3; no reliable D call. The germline V gene has CDR1 SGHAT and CDR2 FQNNGV. The CDR3 is 15 amino acids. V lost 5 bases, J lost 0 bases, and 11 bases lay in between. DNA of the CDR3: TGTGCCAGCAGCCGATCCAGAAGCTCTGGAAACACCATATATTTT. Encoded protein: CASSRSRSSGNTIYF.

CDR3 DNA sequence: TGCGCCAGCAGCCCCCTGTCGGGGGTAATTGTCTATGAGCAGTTCTTC. Its protein product is CASSPLSGVIVYEQFF. The V and J genes are TRBV5-1 and TRBJ2-1; weak D call: TRBD2 (6 bases). With 4 bases removed from V and 8 bases from J, the gap between germline ends came to 22 bases. The CDR3 loop spans 16 amino acids. Germline V gives CDR1 SGHRS, CDR2 YFSETQ.

This clone was counted only a few times. The chain links TRBV5-1 to TRBJ1-4, with D uncertain. CDR3 length equals 16 residues. Trimming left V 0 bases short and J 5 bases short, with 14 bases between. Looked up from germline, CDR1 is SGHRS and CDR2 is YFSETQ. The CDR3 DNA reads TGCGCCAGCAGCTTGGCCGGTAGGAGTCAAAATGAAAAACTGTTTTTT. This encodes CASSLAGRSQNEKLFF.

The CDR3 bases are TGTGCCAGCAGCGACCTGGGAACAGGGCTGGAGCAGTACTTC. This translates into CASSDLGTGLEQYF. The genes are TRBV7-2 and TRBJ2-7, with D maybe TRBD1 (6 bases). CDR1 is SGHTA, CDR2 FQGNSA, per germline. CDR3 size: 14 residues. Trimming took 5 bases from V and 7 from J, leaving 18 bases between them.

This clone was recorded once. This chain uses TRBV18 with TRBJ2-7; TRBD2 might be the D (5 bases). The CDR3 runs 14 residues. Germline CDR1 is KGHSH and CDR2 is LQKENI. V was trimmed by 0 bases and J by 6 bases, leaving 12 bases between them. The CDR3 protein is CASSPPVANSEQYF. The CDR3 coding sequence is TGTGCCAGCTCACCACCGGTAGCGAATAGCGAGCAGTACTTC.

The table lists this clone with a few counts. The V call is TRBV29-1, the J call TRBJ2-1, with a possible D match to TRBD1 (6 bases). V dropped 6 bases and J dropped 3 bases, with 15 bases sitting between them. Germline lookup yields CDR1 SQVTM and CDR2 ANQGSEA. The CDR3 extends over 14 amino acids. This CDR3 is CSVLGHPVYNEQFF. The DNA of the CDR3 is TGCAGCGTCCTGGGACACCCAGTCTACAATGAGCAGTTCTTC.

The chain recombines TRBV11-2 with TRBJ1-5; no clear D. The V gene's germline CDR1 is SGHAT and CDR2 FQNNGV. V shed 0 bases and J shed 4 bases, with 7 bases lying between them. This CDR3 contains 14 residues. The DNA of the CDR3 is TGTGCCAGCAGCTTAGACAGGATTAATCAGCCCCAGCATTTT. Its translation is CASSLDRINQPQHF.

CDR3 protein: CASSLYSNRGQEQYF. The CDR3 DNA follows: TGTGCCAGCAGCTTATACAGTAACAGGGGGCAGGAGCAGTACTTC. This sequence joins TRBV11-2 and TRBJ2-5; 9 bases fit TRBD1. This CDR3 spans 15 amino acids. Trimming took 2 bases from V and 11 from J; bases not matched to a gene: 12. Germline loops: CDR1 SGHAT, CDR2 FQNNGV.

This chain uses TRBV7-2 with TRBJ1-6; TRBD1 matches at 7 bases. Trimming took 2 bases from V and 6 from J; bases not matched to a gene: 7. Per the germline V gene, CDR1 is SGHTA and CDR2 is FQGNSA. CDR3 length: 16 amino acids. In DNA, the CDR3 is TGTGCCAGCAGCTTATATGGGGGACAGTTTAATTCACCCCTCCACTTT. Protein sequence: CASSLYGGQFNSPLHF.

The chain couples TRBV5-8 to TRBJ1-5, with TRBD1 as a possible D gene (5 bases). Germline loops: CDR1 SGHTS, CDR2 YDEGEE. The CDR3 contains 13 residues. With 0 bases removed from V and 8 bases from J, the gap between germline ends came to 9 bases. The CDR3 DNA reads as TGTGCCAGCAGCTTGGGCCAGGGTGAGCCCCAGCATTTT. Translation: CASSLGQGEPQHF. Using reference TRBV5-8 and TRBJ1-5 for the parts outside the CDR3, the full variable domain is EAGVTQSPTHLIKTRGQQATLRCSPISGHTSVYWYQQALGLGLQFLLWYDEGEERNRGNFPPRFSGRQFPNYSSELNVNALELEDSALYLCASSLGQGEPQHFGDGTRLSIL.

This chain joins TRBV2 and TRBJ2-1; 9 bases are a match to TRBD1. Germline V CDR1 and CDR2: SNHLY, FYNNEI. The CDR3 runs 13 residues. The V gene end was trimmed by 4 bases and the J gene end by 14 bases; junction bases not matched to a gene: 9. CDR3 nucleotide sequence: TGTGCCAGCAGTGGTCTTCGGGGACAGGGAAAGTTCTTC. Its translation: CASSGLRGQGKFF.

J is TRBJ2-3 and V is TRBV4-2, with TRBD1 matching 11 bases. Germline CDR1 is LGHNA and CDR2 is YNFKEQ. The CDR3 covers 21 residues. V was pared by 0 bases and J by 3 bases, with 17 bases of the junction left unmatched. The CDR3 region has the DNA TGTGCCAGCAGCCAAGATTGGACAGGGGGCGGTAGGGCTAGCGGGACAGATACGCAGTATTTT. This encodes CASSQDWTGGGRASGTDTQYF.

The genes are TRBV27 and TRBJ2-1, with 9 bases matching TRBD1. The CDR3 covers 14 residues. CDR1 and CDR2 (germline): MNHEY, SMNVEV (reference sequence). V lost 6 bases to trimming and J lost 5 bases; unmatched junction nucleotides: 5. The CDR3 region is CASRSTGGNNEQFF. In nucleotides, the CDR3 is TGTGCCAGCAGGTCGACAGGGGGGAACAATGAGCAGTTCTTC.

The rearrangement joins TRBV27 to TRBJ1-3; the D is unclear. This CDR3 is 14 amino acids long. Trimming stripped 4 bases from V and 0 bases from J, with 7 bases between. Germline V gene lookup returns CDR1 MNHEY and CDR2 SMNVEV (reference sequence). CDR3 sequence (DNA): TGTGCCAGCAGTTCCGTTCTCTCTGGAAACACCATATATTTT. This translates into CASSSVLSGNTIYF.